These 9 T cell receptor beta chains came from one sample sequenced in a study of regulatory T cells in long-lasting Graves disease. Sequencing libraries for TCR beta were prepared with iRepertoire HTBI primers and Arm-PCR of CDR3 regions. TCRdb reprocessed the multiplex PCR reads via MiXCR and lists one record per CDR3 protein. This sample has about 430,000 distinct CDR3 sequences, with around 20% found just once. Time point defined: persistent/refractory GD, antithyroid drugs over 5 years with positive TRAb. RNA from PBMCs was the source of the TCR library. The material sequenced was peripheral blood mononuclear cells (PBMCs), taken when the disease was refractory, from a patient treated with antithyroid drugs. These receptors were taken from a female donor with Graves disease.

J is TRBJ2-2 and V is TRBV20-1, with D uncertain. This CDR3 is built from 13 residues. Trimming pared 0 bases from V and 5 bases from J, leaving 7 bases between. CDR1 is DFQATT, CDR2 SNEGSKA, per germline (reference sequence). The CDR3 DNA is TGCAGTGCTAGAGATATCGGGACCGGGGAGCTGTTTTTT. It yields the protein CSARDIGTGELFF.

This clonotype has a count of ten or more. The V and J genes are TRBV29-1 and TRBJ2-7; TRBD2 aligns across 7 bases. Germline CDR1 is SQVTM and CDR2 is ANQGSEA. Trimming took 4 bases from V and 4 from J; bases not matched to a gene: 16. The CDR3 is 16 residues long. The DNA for the CDR3 is TGCAGCGTTGGAGACCCCCGGCGGGGGAGTGGGTACGAGCAGTACTTC. Amino acid sequence: CSVGDPRRGSGYEQYF.

A word on this clonotype: This sequence is one base from a far larger clone and is likely a read error. The chain combines TRBV6-1 with TRBJ2-1; D remains unclear. Germline V gene sequence: CDR1 MNHNS, CDR2 SASEGT. V lost 9 bases to trimming and J lost 10 bases, with 16 bases between them. The CDR3 runs to 12 residues. The CDR3 loop is CASSSGDHEQFF. The CDR3 DNA sequence: TGTGCCAGTTCCTCAGGTGACCACGAGCAGTTCTTC.

The sample holds many counts of this clonotype. The genes are TRBV3-1 and TRBJ2-5; D perhaps matches TRBD1 (5 bases). The CDR3 is made up of 16 amino acids. The V gene's germline CDR1 is LGHDT and CDR2 YNNKEL (reference sequence). Deletions cut 1 base from V and 2 bases from J, with 14 bases between. The DNA for the CDR3 is TGTGCCAGCAGCCAAGGCCAGGGTTCACGTCAAGAGACCCAGTACTTC. This codes for CASSQGQGSRQETQYF.

The chain joins TRBV19 to TRBJ2-2, with TRBD1 as a possible D gene (6 bases). Trimming stripped 5 bases from V and 6 bases from J, with 19 bases between. The CDR3 is 16 residues long. From germline, CDR1 is LNHDA and CDR2 SQIVND (reference sequence). Written as DNA, the CDR3 is TGTGCCAGTAGTCCCCCAGGGGCCCCGGACGCCGGGGAGCTGTTTTTT. This codes for CASSPPGAPDAGELFF. The entire variable domain, with the rest obtained from reference TRBV19 and TRBJ2-2, is as follows: DGGITQSPKYLFRKEGQNVTLSCEQNLNHDAMYWYRQDPGQGLRLIYYSQIVNDFQKGDIAEGYSVSREKKESFPLTVTSAQKNPTAFYLCASSPPGAPDAGELFFGEGSRLTVL.

This clonotype was found many times. The V call is TRBV2, the J call TRBJ2-2, with TRBD1 matching over 7 bases. Trimming at V came to 9 bases and at J to 4 bases, leaving 5 bases not matched to a gene. The CDR3 has 13 amino acids. Germline V gene sequence: CDR1 SNHLY, CDR2 FYNNEI. In DNA form, the CDR3 reads TGTGCCAGTTCTAACAGGGGCACCGGGGAGCTGTTTTTT. This codes for CASSNRGTGELFF. The complete variable domain, with remaining parts taken from reference TRBV2 and TRBJ2-2, reads EPEVTQTPSHQVTQMGQEVILRCVPISNHLYFYWYRQILGQKVEFLVSFYNNEISEKSEIFDDQFSVERPDGSNFTLKIRSTKLEDSAMYFCASSNRGTGELFFGEGSRLTVL.

This clonotype was counted many times. The J gene is TRBJ2-5, the V gene TRBV2, with TRBD2 identical over 11 bases. Germline trimming cut 4 bases from V and 5 bases from J; bases unmatched to any gene: 0. CDR3 length: 13 amino acids. The germline CDR1 and CDR2 sequences are SNHLY and FYNNEI. CDR3 loop: CASSASGRETQYF. CDR3 bases: TGTGCCAGCAGTGCTAGCGGGAGGGAGACCCAGTACTTC.

Many counts were recorded for this clonotype. The DNA of the CDR3 is TGTGCCAGCAGCTTTATAAACCGGGACAAGACTGAAGCTTTCTTT. Translation: CASSFINRDKTEAFF. The chain links TRBV28 to TRBJ1-1; tentative D call: TRBD1 (6 bases). Germline assignment: CDR1 MDHEN and CDR2 SYDVKM. Trimming removed 6 bases from V and 5 bases from J, with 19 bases in between. This CDR3 is 15 amino acids long.

This sequence joins TRBV20-1 and TRBJ2-7, with a weak D call TRBD2 (6 bases). The germline V gene encodes CDR1 DFQATT and CDR2 SNEGSKA (reference sequence). This CDR3 comprises 13 residues. The V and J ends lost 1 base and 2 bases respectively, with 9 bases between them. CDR3: CSARGGTTYEQYF. The DNA for the CDR3 is TGCAGTGCTAGAGGCGGGACGACCTACGAGCAGTACTTC.